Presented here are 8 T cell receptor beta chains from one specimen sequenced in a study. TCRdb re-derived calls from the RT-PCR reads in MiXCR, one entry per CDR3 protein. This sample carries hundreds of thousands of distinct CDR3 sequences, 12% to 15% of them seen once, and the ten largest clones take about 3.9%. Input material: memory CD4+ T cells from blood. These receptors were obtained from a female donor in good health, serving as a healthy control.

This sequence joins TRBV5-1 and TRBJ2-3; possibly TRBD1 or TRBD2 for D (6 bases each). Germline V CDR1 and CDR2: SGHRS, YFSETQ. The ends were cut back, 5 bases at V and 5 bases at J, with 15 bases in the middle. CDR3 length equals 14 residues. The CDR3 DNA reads TGCGCCAGCAGAATCGGGGGCGAAGGAGATACGCAGTATTTT. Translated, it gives CASRIGGEGDTQYF.

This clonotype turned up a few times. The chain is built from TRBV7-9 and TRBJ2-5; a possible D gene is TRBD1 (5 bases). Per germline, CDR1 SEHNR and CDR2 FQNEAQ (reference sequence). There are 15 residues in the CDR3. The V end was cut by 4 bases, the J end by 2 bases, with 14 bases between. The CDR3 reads CASSSPAGRQETQYF. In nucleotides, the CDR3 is TGTGCCAGCAGCTCGCCTGCAGGGCGACAAGAGACCCAGTACTTC.

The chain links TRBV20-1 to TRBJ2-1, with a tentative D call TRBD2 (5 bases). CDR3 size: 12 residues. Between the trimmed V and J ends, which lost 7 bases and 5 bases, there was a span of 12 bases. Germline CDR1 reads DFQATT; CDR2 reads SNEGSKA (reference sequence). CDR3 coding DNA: TGCAGTGTGGGAGCGTACAACAATGAGCAGTTCTTC. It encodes CSVGAYNNEQFF.

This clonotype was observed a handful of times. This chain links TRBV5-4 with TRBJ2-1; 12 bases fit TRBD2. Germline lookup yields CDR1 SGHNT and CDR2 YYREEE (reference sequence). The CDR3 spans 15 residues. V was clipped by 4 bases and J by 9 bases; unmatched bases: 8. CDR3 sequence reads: CASSPRTSGTSEQFF. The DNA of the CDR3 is TGTGCCAGCAGCCCCAGGACTAGCGGGACGTCTGAGCAGTTCTTC. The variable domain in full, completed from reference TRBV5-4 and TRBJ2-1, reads ETGVTQSPTHLIKTRGQQVTLRCSSQSGHNTVSWYQQALGQGPQFIFQYYREEENGRGNFPPRFSGLQFPNYSSELNVNALELDDSALYLCASSPRTSGTSEQFFGPGTRLTVL.

The CDR3 nucleotides are TGTGCCAGCGTAAATGGCAGGGCGAGACAGCCCCAGCATTTT. It encodes CASVNGRARQPQHF. The chain uses TRBV28 and TRBJ1-5, with D perhaps matching TRBD1 (5 bases). V was trimmed by 8 bases and J by 7 bases, leaving 18 bases between them. The V gene's germline CDR1 is MDHEN and CDR2 SYDVKM. CDR3 length equals 14 residues.

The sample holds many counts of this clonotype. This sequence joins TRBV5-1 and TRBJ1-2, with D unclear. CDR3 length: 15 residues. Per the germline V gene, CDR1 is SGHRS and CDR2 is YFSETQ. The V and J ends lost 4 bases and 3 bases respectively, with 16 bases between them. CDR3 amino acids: CASSVAGEVDYGYTF. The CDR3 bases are TGCGCCAGCAGCGTCGCCGGTGAAGTGGACTATGGCTACACCTTC.

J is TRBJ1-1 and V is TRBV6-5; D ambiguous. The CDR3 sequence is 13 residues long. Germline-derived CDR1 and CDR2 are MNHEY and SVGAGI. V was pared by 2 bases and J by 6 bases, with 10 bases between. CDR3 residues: CASSYAFEAEAFF. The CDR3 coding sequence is TGTGCCAGCAGTTACGCGTTCGAGGCTGAAGCTTTCTTT.

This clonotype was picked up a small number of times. The DNA for the CDR3 is TGTGCCAGTCGAAAGCGGGAGGGCCATGAGCAGTTCTTC. Its protein is CASRKREGHEQFF. The chain joins TRBV19 to TRBJ2-1, with 10 bases lining up with TRBD2. V lost 8 bases, J lost 8 bases, and 6 bases stayed unmatched. CDR3 length: 13 residues. Germline lookup yields CDR1 LNHDA and CDR2 SQIVND (reference sequence).